The source of this T cell receptor beta chain is a study of T cells in Graves' hyperthyroidism and ophthalmopathy. Whole-study results and caveats: In blood, most of the thyroid clonotypes expanded above 0.001 were also present.

As concerns this clonotype: Antigen specificity is unknown.

Ophthalmopathy patients all had a Clinical Activity Score of at least 3, a NOSPECS grade of at least 4 and disease under 3 months old. RNA transcripts yielded amplified TCR beta CDR3 regions. Using the HTBI primer set, a first-round RT-PCR was run on the TCR CDR3. TCRdb passed the multiplex PCR reads through MiXCR, listing each CDR3 protein once. The data hold 490,000 or so distinct CDR3 sequences, with 15% to 20% observed a single time. Trimming pared 6 bases from V and 4 bases from J, leaving 10 bases between. Germline V gene lookup returns CDR1 LNHDA and CDR2 SQIVND (reference sequence). CDR3 length equals 12 residues.

The sequence was collected from a man in his forties with Graves' ophthalmopathy. The specimen sequenced was blood. V and J are TRBV19 and TRBJ2-7, with D unresolved. The CDR3 here is CASRSRSYEQYF. CDR3 nucleotides: TGTGCCAGTAGGTCCAGGAGTTACGAGCAGTACTTC.